Included here is one TCR beta chain sequence, with context. The data stem from a study of blood T cell repertoires in COVID-19. About the research overall: Acute and convalescent COVID-19 samples came from the United States, Italy and Spain.

In the original analysis: Reference gene primer amplification gave estimated nucleated cell counts. Sequencing was performed with immunoSEQ multiplex PCR; in TCRdb, only in-frame clones are kept and a portion is missing. V, J and clone size derive from that table, while D and trimming were established from the DNA sequence. The repertoire includes 110,000 to 150,000 clones, 81% of them detected once, and around 8.8% sits in the top ten. The CDR3 is 13 residues long. V lost 1 base and J 7 bases, leaving 7 bases between the germline ends. CDR1 and CDR2 (germline): LGHDT, YNNKEL (reference sequence). The clonotype comes from a human donor in a cohort sampled during active COVID-19. Source material: peripheral blood. The chain joins TRBV3-1 (or the pseudogene TRBV3-2) to TRBJ1-4; D not certain. The CDR3 nucleotides are TGTGCCAGCAGCCAAGCCCCCGGTGAAAAACTGTTTTTT. Translating gives CASSQAPGEKLFF.